This T cell receptor (beta chain) appears in the sequencing data of a study of radiotherapy plus CTLA-4 blockade in lung cancer (dated by TCRdb to the late 2010s). Regarding the complete study: Among enrolled patients, under 20% had an objective response and about 30% reached disease control.

The study evaluated CTLA-4 blockade (ipilimumab) given together with focal radiation therapy in patients who had chemo-refractory metastatic non-small-cell lung cancer. The sample holds a few counts of this clone. What this receptor recognizes is not known. No base qualities exist here, and no much larger clone lies one base off it. Reading from cysteine to phenylalanine, the CDR3 counts 13 amino acids. Just the 39-base CDR3 DNA is kept, in frame starting at base 1. For CDR1 and CDR2, the germline V gene lists SGDLS and YYNGEE. V is pared back by 0 bases and J by 7 bases, with 10 bases lying between the germline termini. Findings and caveats that apply to the study as a whole: After treatment with radiotherapy and ipilimumab, TCR clones that came from tumors expanded in the peripheral blood. Early dynamic changes in blood T cell clones, together with increased serum interferon-beta after radiation, were reported as the strongest predictors of response.

The library was made by the immunoSEQ multiplex PCR assay. TCRdb re-hosts the immuneACCESS table, in-frame sequences only. Its copies lack some clones; in the studies checked, an unresolved V gene accounts for under half of them, and the cause for the rest is not known. Recorded for this sample are 95,000 to 150,000 clones; around 89% of them occurred a single time. Roughly 6.9% of the sample lies in the top ten. The sequence joins TRBV9 to TRBJ1-1; the D gene cannot be named for sure. This TCR was sampled from a human donor with non-small cell lung cancer that progressed on radiotherapy plus ipilimumab. Sequencing used peripheral blood, obtained from a patient treated with radiotherapy plus ipilimumab. The CDR3 amino acid sequence is: CASSVGEVHEAFF. The bases are TGTGCCAGCAGCGTAGGGGAAGTTCATGAAGCTTTCTTT.